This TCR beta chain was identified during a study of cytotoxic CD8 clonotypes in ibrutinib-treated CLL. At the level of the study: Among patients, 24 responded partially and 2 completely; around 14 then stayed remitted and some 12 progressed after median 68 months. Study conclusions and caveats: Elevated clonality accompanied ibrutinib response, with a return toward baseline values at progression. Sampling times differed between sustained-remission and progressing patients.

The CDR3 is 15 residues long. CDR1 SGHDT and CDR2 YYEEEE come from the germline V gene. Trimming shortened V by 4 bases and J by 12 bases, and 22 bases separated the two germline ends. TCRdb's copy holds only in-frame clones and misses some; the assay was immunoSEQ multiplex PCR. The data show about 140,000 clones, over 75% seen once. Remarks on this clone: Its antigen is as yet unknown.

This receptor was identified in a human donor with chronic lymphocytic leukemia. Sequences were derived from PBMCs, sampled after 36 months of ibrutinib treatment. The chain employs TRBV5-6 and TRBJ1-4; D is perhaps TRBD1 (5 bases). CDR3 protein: CASSPAALPSGELFF. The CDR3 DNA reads TGTGCCAGCAGCCCAGCGGCCCTCCCTTCGGGGGAACTGTTTTTT.